This passage covers 18 T cell receptor beta chains from one sample sequenced in a study of cytomegalovirus exposure and HLA in healthy donors. With 60 Vbeta and 13 Jbeta primers, the PCR was carried out. Libraries were prepared by immunoSEQ multiplex PCR; TCRdb keeps only in-frame clonotypes and omits some of them. The sample has some 150,000 clones, under 90% seen once. The specimen was PBMCs. These receptors were obtained from a man aged 25 to 45 in good health and CMV-seronegative.

The chain recombines TRBV9 with TRBJ2-7; TRBD1 might be the D (6 bases). V was clipped by 2 bases and J by 3 bases, with 9 bases between them. CDR3 size: 13 residues. Germline assignment: CDR1 SGDLS and CDR2 YYNGEE. The CDR3 DNA reads as TGTGCCAGCAGCGTGAGCAGGGGCTACGAGCAGTACTTC. The encoded protein is CASSVSRGYEQYF.

V gene TRBV7-9 combines with J gene TRBJ2-3, with D tentatively TRBD1 (5 bases). The CDR3 covers 15 residues. V was pared by 2 bases and J by 1 base, with 10 bases between. Germline values: CDR1 SEHNR, CDR2 FQNEAQ (reference sequence). The DNA for the CDR3 is TGTGCCAGCAGCTTAAAGGGGTCGCGCACAGATACGCAGTATTTT. Protein: CASSLKGSRTDTQYF. Filled out from reference TRBV7-9 and TRBJ2-3, the complete variable domain reads DTGVSQNPRHKITKRGQNVTFRCDPISEHNRLYWYRQTLGQGPEFLTYFQNEAQLEKSRLLSDRFSAERPKGSFSTLEIQRTEQGDSAMYLCASSLKGSRTDTQYFGPGTRLTVL.

This clone is termed medium-sized. The CDR3 coding sequence is TGTGCCAGCAGTTTGGAGACAGGTGGAGGTTACGAGCAGTACTTC. The encoded protein is CASSLETGGGYEQYF. The rearrangement joins TRBV28 to TRBJ2-7, with D possibly TRBD1 on 6 matching bases. V lost 3 bases to trimming and J lost 4 bases, with 16 bases between them. CDR3 length equals 15 residues. CDR1 is MDHEN and CDR2 is SYDVKM in the germline V gene.

The chain links TRBV10-3 to TRBJ1-1; D ambiguous. Trimming removed 3 bases from V and 7 bases from J, with 9 bases in between. CDR3 length equals 12 residues. Germline CDR1 ENHRY, CDR2 SYGVKD. Here the CDR3 DNA reads TGTGCCATCAGTGATAGGCCAGGTGAAGCTTTCTTT. This encodes CAISDRPGEAFF.

The chain employs TRBV18 and TRBJ2-3; 11 nucleotides align to TRBD2. Germline V gives CDR1 KGHSH, CDR2 LQKENI. The CDR3 spans 16 residues. With V trimmed by 6 bases and J by 1 base, 6 bases remained unmatched. The CDR3 nucleotides read TGTGCCAGCTCTCCTAAGACTAGCGGGGGCACAGATACGCAGTATTTT. Protein sequence: CASSPKTSGGTDTQYF.

In this sample, this clone turned up a few times. The J gene is TRBJ1-3, the V gene TRBV6-6; TRBD1 agrees at 7 bases. Unmatched junction bases numbered 9, after V lost 7 bases and J lost 6 bases. CDR3 size: 14 residues. Germline assignment: CDR1 MNHNY and CDR2 SVGAGI (reference sequence). The DNA of the CDR3 is TGTGCCAGCAATCACCCGACAGGGCCAAACACCATATATTTT. Residues: CASNHPTGPNTIYF.

This clone occurred once. The rearrangement uses TRBV25-1 and TRBJ2-5; TRBD2 might be the D (6 bases). CDR3 length: 14 residues. With 6 bases removed from V and 2 bases from J, the gap between germline ends came to 13 bases. From germline, CDR1 is MGHDK and CDR2 SYGVNS. Here the CDR3 DNA reads TGTGCCAGCAGCCGGGGGAGCCAACAAGAGACCCAGTACTTC. Translation: CASSRGSQQETQYF.

The chain combines TRBV19 with TRBJ1-5, with D unclear. V was clipped by 4 bases and J by 6 bases, with 16 bases between them. Germline V gives CDR1 LNHDA, CDR2 SQIVND (reference sequence). This CDR3 has 15 residues. The CDR3 here is CASSTPWQEAQPQHF. The CDR3 DNA sequence: TGTGCCAGTAGTACACCATGGCAGGAGGCTCAGCCCCAGCATTTT. Full variable domain (remainder filled in from reference TRBV19 and TRBJ1-5): DGGITQSPKYLFRKEGQNVTLSCEQNLNHDAMYWYRQDPGQGLRLIYYSQIVNDFQKGDIAEGYSVSREKKESFPLTVTSAQKNPTAFYLCASSTPWQEAQPQHFGDGTRLSIL.

The V and J genes are TRBV7-9 and TRBJ2-7, with a possible D match to TRBD2 (6 bases). The CDR3 is 15 residues long. The V end was cut by 4 bases, the J end by 3 bases, with 16 bases between. Germline V gene sequence: CDR1 SEHNR, CDR2 FQNEAQ (reference sequence). CDR3: CASSSGPTRGYEQYF. CDR3 nucleotide sequence: TGTGCCAGCAGCTCCGGACCGACGCGGGGCTACGAGCAGTACTTC.

This rearrangement joins TRBV19 to TRBJ2-2, with 10 bases matching TRBD1. In germline, CDR1 is LNHDA, CDR2 SQIVND (reference sequence). The CDR3 is made up of 15 amino acids. Trimming removed 3 bases from V and 6 bases from J; junction bases left unmatched: 4. CDR3 amino acids: CASSIRTGGAGELFF. CDR3 DNA sequence: TGTGCCAGTAGTATTCGGACAGGGGGTGCCGGGGAGCTGTTTTTT. Based on the CDR3 plus reference TRBV19 and TRBJ2-2, the full variable domain is DGGITQSPKYLFRKEGQNVTLSCEQNLNHDAMYWYRQDPGQGLRLIYYSQIVNDFQKGDIAEGYSVSREKKESFPLTVTSAQKNPTAFYLCASSIRTGGAGELFFGEGSRLTVL.

This clone was seen more than once but under ten times. The V call is TRBV5-6, the J call TRBJ1-1; 9 nucleotides match TRBD1. The CDR3 runs to 14 residues. Germline values: CDR1 SGHDT, CDR2 YYEEEE. V lost 4 bases and J lost 1; bases outside the gene matches: 2. Here the CDR3 reads CASSVGQGNTEAFF. CDR3 in DNA: TGTGCCAGCAGCGTGGGACAGGGGAACACTGAAGCTTTCTTT.

This clone appeared a single time. This sequence joins TRBV11-2 and TRBJ2-6, with TRBD1 as a possible D gene (6 bases). CDR3 length: 19 amino acids. With 1 base removed from V and 0 bases from J, the gap between germline ends came to 16 bases. CDR1 is SGHAT, CDR2 FQNNGV, per germline. CDR3 coding DNA: TGTGCCAGCAGCTTAGTTTCAGGACAGACCCTCTCTGGGGCCAACGTCCTGACTTTC. Its translation: CASSLVSGQTLSGANVLTF.

This chain connects TRBV11-2 to TRBJ2-5, with D unresolved. Germline V CDR1 and CDR2: SGHAT, FQNNGV. V lost 5 bases to trimming and J lost 4 bases, with 5 bases between them. This CDR3 region has 11 residues. The CDR3 here is CASSRVETQYF. CDR3 coding DNA: TGTGCCAGCAGCCGAGTAGAGACCCAGTACTTC.

The gene calls are TRBV7-3 and TRBJ1-5; TRBD1 agrees at 11 bases. Germline CDR1 and CDR2: SGHTA and FQGTGA. The CDR3 consists of 17 residues. V was clipped by 6 bases and J by 7 bases; unmatched bases: 14. CDR3 sequence (DNA): TGTGCCAGCAGACCAACGGGGGGGACAGGGGGTAGCCAGCCCCAGCATTTT. This encodes CASRPTGGTGGSQPQHF.

This clone was counted a few times. The CDR3: CATSDSEGGTYNEQFF. The CDR3 DNA sequence: TGTGCCACCAGCGATTCAGAGGGAGGCACATACAATGAGCAGTTCTTC. The rearrangement joins TRBV15 to TRBJ2-1; maybe TRBD2 (6 bases). The V gene lost 5 bases and the J gene lost 4 bases, with 18 bases spanning the gap. CDR1 is LNHNV, CDR2 YYDKDF, per germline (reference sequence). The CDR3 length is 16 residues.

As DNA, the CDR3 is TGCGCCAGCAGCCAAGATGGGGGACAGTCCTACGAGCAGTACTTC. Residues: CASSQDGGQSYEQYF. The chain joins TRBV4-1 to TRBJ2-7; TRBD1 agrees at 7 bases. CDR3 length: 15 residues. Germline CDR1 is MGHRA and CDR2 is YSYEKL. After removal of 0 bases from V and 1 base from J, the junction contained 3 bases not matched to a gene.

This chain links TRBV29-1 with TRBJ1-1; perhaps TRBD1 as D (6 bases). The germline V gene has CDR1 SQVTM and CDR2 ANQGSEA. The CDR3 sequence is 13 residues long. V lost 3 bases and J lost 4, with 12 bases in between. The CDR3 region is CSVEPQGLTEAFF. The CDR3 bases are TGCAGCGTTGAGCCCCAGGGGCTCACTGAAGCTTTCTTT.

The rearrangement uses TRBV20-1 and TRBJ1-1, with a tentative D call TRBD1 (6 bases). CDR1 is DFQATT, CDR2 SNEGSKA, per germline (reference sequence). The CDR3 contains 11 residues. V was cut by 5 bases and J by 8 bases, with 12 bases left in between. CDR3 bases: TGCAGTGCTCTTCACAGGGTAGAAGCTTTCTTT. Protein: CSALHRVEAFF.